These 30 T cell receptor beta chains were sequenced from one sample in a study of identical twins. TCRdb ran MiXCR on the 5' RACE reads and lists one entry per CDR3 protein. The top ten clones hold 1.5% to 2% of a sample with about 920,000 distinct CDR3 sequences, roughly 12% of them seen once. In addition, the sample was reused for a study of yellow fever vaccine responses in identical twins.

Specimen: PBMCs. Receptor source: a woman aged 18-30 years in good health.

This clonotype came up a few times. The rearrangement links TRBV6-2 or TRBV6-3 to TRBJ2-1, with D possibly being TRBD2 (6 bases). Germline CDR1 and CDR2: MNHEY and SVGEGT. V was clipped by 2 bases and J by 0 bases, with 11 bases between them. The CDR3 consists of 16 residues. This CDR3 reads CASSYAGLSSYNEQFF. In DNA form, the CDR3 reads TGTGCCAGCAGTTACGCGGGGCTAAGCTCCTACAATGAGCAGTTCTTC.

This clonotype showed up just a few times. This chain links TRBV7-8 with TRBJ2-1; D gene ambiguous. The germline V gene encodes CDR1 SGHVS and CDR2 FQNEAQ. The CDR3 length is 13 residues. V shed 2 bases and J shed 10 bases, with 12 bases lying between them. The CDR3 DNA is TGTGCCAGCAGCTTACGCCCCCTAGGCGAGCAGTTCTTC. Protein product: CASSLRPLGEQFF.

V usage is TRBV4-1 and J usage is TRBJ2-1; 8 bases are a match to TRBD2. CDR3 length: 19 residues. V was clipped by 1 base and J by 1 base; unmatched bases: 12. Germline V CDR1 and CDR2: MGHRA, YSYEKL. CDR3 region: CASSQGVYTSGLSYNEQFF. The CDR3 nucleotides read TGCGCCAGCAGCCAAGGGGTCTATACTAGCGGATTATCCTACAATGAGCAGTTCTTC.

This clonotype has just a few counts. V is TRBV7-9 and J is TRBJ2-3, with D unclear. The germline V gene has CDR1 SEHNR and CDR2 FQNEAQ (reference sequence). The CDR3 runs 15 residues. V was shortened by 2 bases and J by 0 bases, with 9 bases between the two germline ends. DNA of the CDR3: TGTGCCAGCAGCTTAATCTCCGCTAGCACAGATACGCAGTATTTT. It encodes CASSLISASTDTQYF.

This chain links TRBV29-1 with TRBJ2-1, with a possible D match to TRBD2 (5 bases). This CDR3 has 13 residues. Germline V gene data show CDR1 as SQVTM and CDR2 as ANQGSEA. V was trimmed by 5 bases and J by 3 bases, leaving 11 bases between them. CDR3 nucleotides: TGCAGCGTTATAAGAGGGAGCTACAATGAGCAGTTCTTC. It yields the protein CSVIRGSYNEQFF.

The table lists this clonotype with a few counts. V usage is TRBV12-3 or TRBV12-4 and J usage is TRBJ2-1; D is unclear. The CDR3 has 14 amino acids. Trimming removed 6 bases from V and 7 bases from J, with 16 bases in between. The CDR3 DNA reads as TGTGCCAGCAGCCCGCCCACCCAGAGGAATGAGCAGTTCTTC. Protein sequence: CASSPPTQRNEQFF.

This clonotype was seen a few times. The chain links TRBV4-1 to TRBJ1-6, with D possibly TRBD1 on 5 matching bases. The V gene's germline CDR1 is MGHRA and CDR2 YSYEKL. Trimming left V 6 bases short and J 7 bases short, with 16 bases between. The CDR3 spans 15 residues. The CDR3 nucleotides are TGCGCCAGCAGTCCGGGGTGGTGGGGGAATTCACCCCTCCACTTT. Protein product: CASSPGWWGNSPLHF.

Written as DNA, the CDR3 is TGTGCCAGTAGTCTACGACGGGGACTAGCGGGGGCGAACGGGGAGCTGTTTTTT. This translates into CASSLRRGLAGANGELFF. V and J are TRBV19 and TRBJ2-2; 14 bases agree with TRBD2. CDR1 is LNHDA, CDR2 SQIVND, per germline (reference sequence). V lost 5 bases, J lost 7 bases, and 12 bases stayed unmatched. The CDR3 consists of 18 residues.

This clonotype turned up a few times. The rearrangement links TRBV27 to TRBJ2-2; no reliable D call. The CDR3 is made up of 16 amino acids. Per germline, CDR1 MNHEY and CDR2 SMNVEV (reference sequence). The ends were cut back, 5 bases at V and 1 base at J, with 14 bases in the middle. DNA for the CDR3: TGTGCCAGCAGTCCCCGGTCTAACCTGAACACCGGGGAGCTGTTTTTT. This translates into CASSPRSNLNTGELFF.

As DNA, the CDR3 is TGTGCCAGCAGCCCGGGACGAATGGTGGAGGGGGAGCAGTACTTC. It codes for CASSPGRMVEGEQYF. The rearrangement joins TRBV12-3 or TRBV12-4 to TRBJ2-7; D may be TRBD2 (6 bases). CDR3 length equals 15 residues. Trimming cost V 6 bases and J 7 bases, with 22 bases left between them.

CDR3 bases: TGTGCCAGCAGCTCCACGGGGACTAGCTCTTCCTACAATGAGCAGTTCTTC. Amino acid sequence: CASSSTGTSSSYNEQFF. This sequence joins TRBV7-8 and TRBJ2-1; 9 bases are a match to TRBD2. With 4 bases clipped from V and 1 base from J, the junction kept 8 bases outside the gene matches. Germline CDR1 SGHVS, CDR2 FQNEAQ. This CDR3 is built from 17 residues.

The rearrangement joins TRBV2 to TRBJ1-2; D might be TRBD1 (5 bases). The V and J ends lost 7 bases and 6 bases respectively, with 24 bases between them. CDR1 is SNHLY and CDR2 is FYNNEI in the germline V gene. The CDR3 consists of 16 residues. The CDR3 region has the DNA TGTGCCAGCACCGCGACAGTTTTCGTCCTTAAGAATGGCTACACCTTC. Translating gives CASTATVFVLKNGYTF.

This clonotype was seen at least ten times. CDR3 amino acids: CASSRSVSSTDTQYF. CDR3 coding DNA: TGTGCCAGCAGCCGTAGCGTCTCTAGCACAGATACGCAGTATTTT. The chain couples TRBV12-3 or TRBV12-4 to TRBJ2-3; the D gene is possibly TRBD2 (5 bases). There are 15 residues in the CDR3. Trimming removed 6 bases from V and 0 bases from J, with 13 bases in between.

The chain employs TRBV11-2 and TRBJ1-1; the D gene is possibly TRBD1 (5 bases). CDR1 and CDR2 (germline): SGHAT, FQNNGV. The CDR3 length is 15 residues. V lost 2 bases to trimming and J lost 4 bases, with 14 bases between them. CDR3 bases: TGTGCCAGCAGCTTATTCTTTGGCGGGACCACTGAAGCTTTCTTT. Its protein is CASSLFFGGTTEAFF.

The sample holds a few counts of this clonotype. The V gene is TRBV20-1, the J gene TRBJ2-1, with TRBD2 matching over 14 bases. Losses at the gene ends were 4 bases for V and 10 bases for J; bases not matched to a gene: 6. Looked up from germline, CDR1 is DFQATT and CDR2 is SNEGSKA (reference sequence). The CDR3 has 14 residues. Written as DNA, the CDR3 is TGCAGTGCTAAGGGACTAGCGGGAGAATGGGAGCAGTTCTTC. Amino acid sequence: CSAKGLAGEWEQFF.

This chain links TRBV2 with TRBJ2-1; 10 positions agree with TRBD2. Germline trimming cut 2 bases from V and 10 bases from J; bases unmatched to any gene: 8. Germline CDR1 and CDR2: SNHLY and FYNNEI. CDR3 length: 15 residues. The DNA of the CDR3 is TGTGCCAGCAGTGAAAGCCCTAGCGGGAGTTGGGAGCAGTTCTTC. Amino acid sequence: CASSESPSGSWEQFF.

In its sample, this clonotype was seen a few times. The V call is TRBV5-6, the J call TRBJ2-2, with D perhaps matching TRBD2 (6 bases). The CDR3 spans 15 residues. Trimming removed 3 bases from V and 7 bases from J, with 16 bases in between. The germline CDR1 and CDR2 sequences are SGHDT and YYEEEE. This CDR3 is CASSSSRRVHGELFF. The CDR3 region has the DNA TGTGCCAGCAGCTCTTCGAGGAGGGTACACGGGGAGCTGTTTTTT.

V is TRBV6-1 and J is TRBJ2-7, with TRBD1 as a possible D gene (6 bases). Deletions cut 1 base from V and 0 bases from J, with 16 bases between. Germline V gene sequence: CDR1 MNHNS, CDR2 SASEGT. This CDR3 is built from 17 residues. Here the CDR3 reads CASSEGGLSRSSYEQYV. CDR3 DNA: TGTGCCAGCAGTGAAGGGGGGCTGTCCAGAAGCTCCTACGAGCAGTACGTC.

The chain recombines TRBV29-1 with TRBJ2-2; 8 bases fit TRBD1. Germline CDR1 reads SQVTM; CDR2 reads ANQGSEA. The V gene end was trimmed by 7 bases and the J gene end by 4 bases; junction bases not matched to a gene: 2. The length of the CDR3 is 12 residues. As DNA, the CDR3 is TGCAGCGCGGGACAGGTCACCGGGGAGCTGTTTTTT. Its protein is CSAGQVTGELFF.

This clonotype was counted many times. The rearrangement uses TRBV12-3 or TRBV12-4 and TRBJ1-2; D gene unclear. The CDR3 spans 13 residues. V lost 6 bases, J lost 0 bases, and 8 bases lay in between. The CDR3 loop reads CASSPTANYGYTF. CDR3 coding DNA: TGTGCCAGCAGCCCAACAGCTAACTATGGCTACACCTTC.

CDR3 protein: CAVAVGAGALVQYF. The DNA for the CDR3 is TGTGCCGTAGCGGTGGGGGCAGGGGCATTGGTCCAGTACTTC. This chain connects TRBV10-3 to TRBJ2-5, with D perhaps TRBD1 or TRBD2 (6 bases each). The CDR3 spans 14 residues. With 11 bases removed from V and 10 bases from J, the gap between germline ends came to 26 bases. Germline V gene data show CDR1 as ENHRY and CDR2 as SYGVKD.

The chain combines TRBV7-3 with TRBJ2-3, with 7 positions matching TRBD2. The CDR3 is 14 residues long. Germline loops: CDR1 SGHTA, CDR2 FQGTGA. V lost 7 bases and J lost 0; bases outside the gene matches: 4. For the CDR3, the DNA is TGTGCCAGCAAGGCTAGCGGTAGCACAGATACGCAGTATTTT. Protein product: CASKASGSTDTQYF.

This clonotype was seen a handful of times. The rearrangement uses TRBV12-3 or TRBV12-4 and TRBJ2-7, with 9 positions matching TRBD1. The ends lost 1 base at V and 2 bases at J; junction bases unmatched: 3. CDR3 length equals 15 residues. The CDR3 region is CASSLGQGVAYEQYF. CDR3 DNA: TGTGCCAGCAGTTTAGGACAGGGGGTTGCCTACGAGCAGTACTTC.

This clonotype was detected ten times or more. The gene calls are TRBV5-1 and TRBJ1-6; 7 positions agree with TRBD1. CDR3 length: 15 amino acids. J gave up 7 bases and V 0 bases, and 4 bases lay outside the gene matches. Germline V gives CDR1 SGHRS, CDR2 YFSETQ. The CDR3: CASSLDRQGNSPLHF. The CDR3 DNA is TGCGCCAGCAGCTTGGATCGACAGGGCAATTCACCCCTCCACTTT.

The rearrangement joins TRBV4-2 to TRBJ2-1, with TRBD1 matching 9 bases. With 3 bases clipped from V and 8 bases from J, the junction kept 8 bases outside the gene matches. CDR3 length: 15 amino acids. Germline V gene data show CDR1 as LGHNA and CDR2 as YNFKEQ. CDR3 loop: CASSQGQGGEDEQFF. DNA for the CDR3: TGTGCCAGCAGCCAGGGACAGGGAGGCGAGGATGAGCAGTTCTTC.

This chain connects TRBV2 to TRBJ1-4; TRBD1 is a possible D gene (6 bases). There are 12 residues in the CDR3. The germline V gene encodes CDR1 SNHLY and CDR2 FYNNEI. V lost 9 bases and J 4 bases, leaving 9 bases between the germline ends. The CDR3 protein is CARQGLNEKLFF. The CDR3 coding sequence is TGTGCCAGACAGGGCCTTAATGAAAAACTGTTTTTT.

Only a few counts were recorded for this clonotype. V and J are TRBV7-2 and TRBJ2-1; D possibly corresponds to TRBD1 (7 bases). The CDR3 runs 14 residues. Deletions cut 5 bases from V and 9 bases from J, with 17 bases between. Germline lookup yields CDR1 SGHTA and CDR2 FQGNSA. CDR3 nucleotide sequence: TGTGCCAGCAGCGCGGGACAGTCCCAGGCTGAGCAGTTCTTC. It specifies CASSAGQSQAEQFF.

Many counts were recorded for this clonotype. V and J are TRBV6-5 and TRBJ2-3, with D tentatively TRBD2 (5 bases). Germline CDR1 and CDR2: MNHEY and SVGAGI. V lost 2 bases and J 5 bases, leaving 5 bases between the germline ends. The CDR3 has 12 amino acids. CDR3 sequence (DNA): TGTGCCAGCAGTTACGCGGGAGATACGCAGTATTTT. This codes for CASSYAGDTQYF.

This clonotype was seen many times. This CDR3 is CASSSTGQGRTEAFF. CDR3 sequence (DNA): TGTGCCAGCAGCTCAACCGGACAGGGCCGCACTGAAGCTTTCTTT. The chain joins TRBV7-9 to TRBJ1-1; TRBD1 matches 8 bases. Germline V gene lookup returns CDR1 SEHNR and CDR2 FQNEAQ (reference sequence). V was clipped by 4 bases and J by 4 bases; unmatched bases: 8. This CDR3 is 15 amino acids long.

The J gene is TRBJ2-5, the V gene TRBV12-3 or TRBV12-4, with 8 nucleotides matching TRBD2. J was trimmed by 1 base and V by 5 bases; bases with no gene match: 6. The CDR3 runs 15 residues. This CDR3 reads CASSEERGFQETQYF. DNA for the CDR3: TGTGCCAGCAGTGAAGAGCGGGGGTTCCAAGAGACCCAGTACTTC.